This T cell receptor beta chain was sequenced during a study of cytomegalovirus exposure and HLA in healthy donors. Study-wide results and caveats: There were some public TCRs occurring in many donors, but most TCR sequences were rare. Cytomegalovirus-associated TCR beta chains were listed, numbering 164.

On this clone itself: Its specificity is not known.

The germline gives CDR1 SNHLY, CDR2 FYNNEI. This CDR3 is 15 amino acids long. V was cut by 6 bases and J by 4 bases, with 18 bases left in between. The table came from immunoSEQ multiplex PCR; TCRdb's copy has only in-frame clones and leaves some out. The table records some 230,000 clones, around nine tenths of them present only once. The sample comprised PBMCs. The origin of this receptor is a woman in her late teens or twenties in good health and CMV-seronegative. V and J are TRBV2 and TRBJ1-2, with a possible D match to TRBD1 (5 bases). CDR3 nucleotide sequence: TGTGCCAGCAGGGGGCCAGAATCGCACTCCTATGGCTACACCTTC. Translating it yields CASRGPESHSYGYTF.